The entry below gives a single T cell receptor beta chain sequence along with its context. Its antigen is currently unknown. The sample comes from a study of T cell responses to AZD1222 COVID-19 vaccine. The assay was immunoSEQ multiplex PCR, and TCRdb's table has in-frame clones only and misses some. In the table there are tens of thousands of clones, 90% of which are singletons. Overall study findings and caveats: Spike as a whole was targeted by vaccine-associated CD4 TCRs, dominant at 160-218 and 743-854.

Germline CDR1 is LGHDT and CDR2 is YNNKEL (reference sequence). The CDR3 runs to 15 residues. The V end was cut by 3 bases, the J end by 6 bases, with 15 bases between. The sample was peripheral blood, taken 28 days after the second AZD1222 dose. This clonotype originated in an adult who received the AZD1222 COVID-19 vaccine. The chain combines TRBV3-1 (or the pseudogene TRBV3-2) with TRBJ2-1; D possibly matches TRBD1 or TRBD2 (5 bases each). The CDR3 is CASSHLSGQGNEQFF. For the CDR3, the DNA is TGTGCCAGCAGCCACCTATCGGGGCAGGGCAATGAGCAGTTCTTC.